This T cell receptor beta chain was recorded in a study of shared clonotypes between healthy human individuals (TCRdb year 2020). For the wider study: A few men and a couple of women, aged 18 to 49 years, made up the cohort. For each donor, CD4 naive and CD4 memory were each run on three plates, CD8 naive on two plates, and CD8 memory on one plate. The study deeply sequenced blood TCR repertoires of roughly five healthy adults to estimate repertoire size and the extent of clonotype sharing between individuals. Different laboratories and diverse techniques were used to prepare libraries and sequence TCR repertoires, to increase sequencing depth and limit assay-specific biases. Per donor, leukapheresis produced somewhere between about 0.8 and 9.5 billion PBMCs. Study-level results and caveats: Naive subsets generally had larger estimated clonotype richness than memory subsets. Based on pairwise subsampling, the degree of clonotype sharing among donors was expected to be affected by sequencing depth. Clonotypes shared by all four sorted-subset donors showed higher generation probabilities than non-shared clonotypes. Incomplete sequencing was indicated by rarefaction of sorted-subset datasets, despite the large sequencing depth. Across several donors, approximately 5% of naive CD4, roughly 3.3% of naive CD8, under 2.5% of memory CD4, and approximately 0.4% of memory CD8 clonotypes were shared. The genetic and exposure-history diversity represented was limited by the small number of donors. Sampling was restricted to blood, and TCR repertoires in tissues likely differ from the TCR repertoires found in blood.

CD8 naive samples consisted of CD45RO-negative cells that were positively selected for CCR7, yielding a CD45RA+CCR7+ population without TemRA cells. Healthy HIV-negative adults with no recently reported acute infections or vaccinations were included as donors. Only Caucasian adults living in Nashville, Tennessee, USA were represented among the donors. Blood was collected by leukapheresis, and PBMCs were isolated by Ficoll-Histopaque density gradient centrifugation and then cryopreserved in liquid nitrogen vapor phase. Purity and quantity of every magnetically sorted T cell population were checked by analytical flow cytometry. From each sorted fraction, genomic DNA was isolated and quantified by UV absorbance on a Nanodrop 2000c. Using the deep immunoSEQ assay, TCR CDR3 regions were amplified from genomic DNA by multiplex PCR. Extracted genomic DNA from each cell subset was distributed evenly across all wells of several immunoSEQ 96-well plates, and each plate was treated as a replicate. For sorted subsets, approximately 210 ng genomic DNA, equal to 30,000 or so T cell genomes, was loaded into each replicate PCR. The purified libraries were quantified using a Qubit 3.0 fluorometer, sized with a Bioanalyzer 2100, and then quantified again using the KAPA Library Quantification kit. Each immunoSEQ 96-well plate was sequenced on its own single-read 150-cycle Illumina NextSeq 550 flow cell. The study's own analysis went as follows. Because only junctional sequences without quality scores were contained in the immunoSEQ output, filtering matching that applied to full-length reads could not be performed. Sequences were annotated with PyIR, a Python wrapper for IgBLAST v1.9, using IMGT germline references to assign V/J genes and CDR3. Reads were filtered out if the reads had weak V/J assignments (E-value above 1e-6), no CDR3, stop codons, out-of-frame junctions, or ambiguous translated residues. V3J clonotypes were defined as sequences sharing an identical inferred V gene, J gene, and CDR3 amino acid sequence. To compute the percentage overlap between repertoires, the number of shared unique clonotypes was divided by the size of the smaller repertoire. RTK rarefaction, the Chao1 estimator, and Recon v2.1 estimates of unobserved clonotypes were used to assess repertoire richness. Generation probabilities for all TCRbeta clonotypes obtained by the gDNA method from a handful of donors were computed using OLGA. In TCRdb, the immuneACCESS table is reduced to in-frame sequences with V and J assigned. These tables do not hold every clone; where another copy was compared, an unresolved V gene accounts for under half, and the others remain unexplained. For V, J and clone size, that table is used; D and trimming come from the DNA. For this sample the table gives about 2.2 million clones, of which over 85% were detected only once. The ten largest clonotypes hold more than 1.5% of the sample.

About this clone: Its antigen is still unknown. No base quality information exists; no much larger clone differs at one position.

Trimming costs V 5 bases and J 1 base, and their ends lie 12 bases apart. Via the germline V gene (reference sequence), CDR1 is SGHNT and CDR2 YYREEE. The CDR3 runs 14 amino acids, cysteine and phenylalanine included. The sequence is cut down to CDR3 DNA, 42 bases in frame from base 1. The V and J segments used are TRBV5-4 and TRBJ2-5; the D gene is possibly TRBD2, with 6 bases matching. Material: naive CD8+ T cells from PBMCs. What this sample's cell subset or site label stands for: CD45RA+CCR7+. This TCR came from a man younger than 35 in good health. Some clones in this sample may be carry-over from other donors' samples. The DNA sequence is as follows: TGTGCCAGCAGGGGGACTGACTCCCAAGAGACCCAGTACTTC. This sequence encodes CASRGTDSQETQYF.